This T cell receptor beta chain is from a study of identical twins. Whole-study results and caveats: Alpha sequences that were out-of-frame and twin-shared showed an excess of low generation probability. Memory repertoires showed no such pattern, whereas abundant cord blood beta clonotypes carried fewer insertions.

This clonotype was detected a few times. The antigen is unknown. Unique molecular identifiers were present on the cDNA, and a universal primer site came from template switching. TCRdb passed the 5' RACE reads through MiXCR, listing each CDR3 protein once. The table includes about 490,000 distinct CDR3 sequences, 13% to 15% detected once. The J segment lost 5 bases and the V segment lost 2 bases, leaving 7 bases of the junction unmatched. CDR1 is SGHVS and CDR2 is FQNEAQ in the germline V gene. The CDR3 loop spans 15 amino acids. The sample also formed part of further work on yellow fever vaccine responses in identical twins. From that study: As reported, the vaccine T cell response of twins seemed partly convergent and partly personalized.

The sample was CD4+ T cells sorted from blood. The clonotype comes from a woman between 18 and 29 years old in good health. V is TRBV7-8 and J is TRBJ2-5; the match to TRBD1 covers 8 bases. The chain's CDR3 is CASSLPGQGWETQYF. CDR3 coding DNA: TGTGCCAGCAGCTTACCCGGACAGGGCTGGGAGACCCAGTACTTC. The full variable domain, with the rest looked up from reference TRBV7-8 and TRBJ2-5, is GAGVSQSPRYKVAKRGQDVALRCDPISGHVSLFWYQQALGQGPEFLTYFQNEAQLDKSGLPSDRFFAERPEGSVSTLKIQRTQQEDSAVYLCASSLPGQGWETQYFGPGTRLLVL.